These T cell receptor beta chains were read from a single sample in a study of blood T cells in healthy people across ages. TCRdb reprocessed the 5' RACE reads with MiXCR, giving one entry per CDR3 protein. The sample lists fewer than 700,000 distinct CDR3 sequences; less than 45% were seen once. The sequenced sample consisted of blood. These receptors originate from a man older than 75 in good health. CDR3s include the opening cysteine and the closing phenylalanine or tryptophan. The D gene is left open where the match is weak. The listing skips clone size in some rows; elsewhere it reads once, few, many or a size class.

clone_size: -; j_call: TRBJ2-1; v_call: TRBV5-6; d_call: TRBD1; cdr3_aa: CASSFWTGYGRSSSYNEQFF; cdr3_nt: TGTGCCAGCAGCTTTTGGACAGGGTACGGACGTTCTAGCTCCTACAATGAGCAGTTCTTC
clone_size: -; j_call: TRBJ2-4; v_call: TRBV9; d_call: -; cdr3_aa: CASSSSSGIAKNIQYF; cdr3_nt: -
clone_size: few; j_call: TRBJ1-2; v_call: TRBV6-2/TRBV6-3; d_call: TRBD1; cdr3_aa: CASRTSRNRGNYGYTF; cdr3_nt: TGTGCCAGCAGGACGTCAAGGAACAGGGGTAACTATGGCTACACCTTC
clone_size: -; j_call: TRBJ1-1; v_call: TRBV3-1; d_call: TRBD1; cdr3_aa: CASSRPGTGGNTEAFF; cdr3_nt: TGTGCCAGCAGCCGACCCGGGACAGGGGGCAACACTGAAGCTTTCTTT
clone_size: few; j_call: TRBJ2-7; v_call: TRBV4-2; d_call: TRBD2; cdr3_aa: CASSQAGLAASYNEQYF; cdr3_nt: TGTGCCAGCAGCCAAGCCGGACTAGCAGCTTCCTACAATGAGCAGTACTTC
clone_size: -; j_call: TRBJ2-7; v_call: TRBV2; d_call: -; cdr3_aa: CASSEIPGRYEQYF; cdr3_nt: TGTGCCAGCAGTGAAATCCCCGGCAGGTACGAGCAGTACTTC
clone_size: -; j_call: TRBJ2-4; v_call: TRBV6-5; d_call: -; cdr3_aa: CASSYGDGLGNIQYF; cdr3_nt: TGTGCCAGCAGTTACGGGGACGGGCTCGGAAACATTCAGTACTTC
clone_size: -; j_call: TRBJ1-6; v_call: TRBV10-3; d_call: -; cdr3_aa: CAISESFNSPLHF; cdr3_nt: TGTGCCATCAGTGAGTCGTTCAATTCACCCCTCCACTTT
clone_size: -; j_call: TRBJ1-6; v_call: TRBV25-1; d_call: -; cdr3_aa: CASRSREAKSSYNSPLHF; cdr3_nt: TGTGCCAGCAGGTCCCGAGAGGCCAAGAGCTCCTATAATTCACCCCTCCACTTT
clone_size: few; j_call: TRBJ2-3; v_call: TRBV6-2/TRBV6-3; d_call: -; cdr3_aa: CASTNAPRDTQYF; cdr3_nt: TGTGCCAGCACCAATGCCCCGCGAGATACGCAGTATTTT
clone_size: few; j_call: TRBJ2-7; v_call: TRBV7-3; d_call: -; cdr3_aa: CASSLVAGVEQYF; cdr3_nt: TGTGCCAGCAGCCTGGTGGCAGGGGTCGAGCAGTACTTC
clone_size: -; j_call: TRBJ1-2; v_call: TRBV7-2; d_call: TRBD1; cdr3_aa: CASSSTGERSYGYTF; cdr3_nt: TGTGCCAGCAGCTCAACAGGGGAGAGGAGCTATGGCTACACCTTC
clone_size: -; j_call: TRBJ1-4; v_call: TRBV5-1; d_call: -; cdr3_aa: CASSSGTTNEKLFF; cdr3_nt: TGCGCCAGCAGCTCAGGTACAACTAATGAAAAACTGTTTTTT
clone_size: -; j_call: TRBJ2-3; v_call: TRBV4-3; d_call: -; cdr3_aa: CASSQGQETDTQYF; cdr3_nt: TGCGCCAGCAGCCAAGGGCAGGAGACAGATACGCAGTATTTT
clone_size: -; j_call: TRBJ2-7; v_call: TRBV20-1; d_call: -; cdr3_aa: CSGVDKTYEQYF; cdr3_nt: TGCAGTGGGGTAGATAAAACCTACGAGCAGTACTTC
clone_size: -; j_call: TRBJ1-2; v_call: TRBV15; d_call: TRBD1; cdr3_aa: CATSAQTGYGYTF; cdr3_nt: TGTGCCACCAGCGCACAGACAGGGTACGGCTACACCTTC
clone_size: few; j_call: TRBJ2-3; v_call: TRBV7-2; d_call: TRBD2; cdr3_aa: CASSDSGLDTDTQYF; cdr3_nt: TGTGCCAGCAGCGATTCGGGACTAGACACAGATACGCAGTATTTT
clone_size: many; j_call: TRBJ2-7; v_call: TRBV7-2; d_call: -; cdr3_aa: CASSLQQGYEQYF; cdr3_nt: TGTGCCAGCAGCTTACAACAGGGCTACGAGCAGTACTTC
clone_size: -; j_call: TRBJ2-3; v_call: TRBV3-1; d_call: TRBD2; cdr3_aa: CASSQVLAKTDTQYF; cdr3_nt: TGTGCCAGCAGCCAAGTACTAGCGAAGACAGATACGCAGTATTTT
clone_size: once; j_call: TRBJ1-2; v_call: TRBV6-2/TRBV6-3; d_call: TRBD1; cdr3_aa: CASSSGQGHDGCTF; cdr3_nt: TGCGCCAGCAGTTCGGGACAGGGGCACGATGGCTGCACCTTC
clone_size: -; j_call: TRBJ1-5; v_call: TRBV28; d_call: -; cdr3_aa: CASSLANSNQPQHF; cdr3_nt: TGTGCCAGCAGTCTCGCCAATTCCAATCAGCCCCAGCATTTT
clone_size: -; j_call: TRBJ1-2; v_call: TRBV20-1; d_call: -; cdr3_aa: CSARGGRDRAYYGYTF; cdr3_nt: TGCAGTGCTAGAGGAGGCCGGGACCGCGCCTACTATGGCTACACCTTC
clone_size: -; j_call: TRBJ2-1; v_call: TRBV29-1; d_call: TRBD2; cdr3_aa: CSVEDWRGLVNDEQFF; cdr3_nt: TGCAGCGTTGAAGATTGGAGGGGACTAGTGAACGATGAGCAGTTCTTC
clone_size: -; j_call: TRBJ2-7; v_call: TRBV20-1; d_call: TRBD2; cdr3_aa: CSILAGPSLEQYF; cdr3_nt: TGCAGTATACTAGCGGGGCCCTCCCTCGAGCAGTACTTC
clone_size: -; j_call: TRBJ2-3; v_call: TRBV4-2; d_call: TRBD2; cdr3_aa: CASSQGTSGSFLDTQYF; cdr3_nt: TGTGCCAGCAGCCAGGGTACTAGCGGGAGTTTCCTAGATACGCAGTATTTT
clone_size: -; j_call: TRBJ2-7; v_call: TRBV6-2/TRBV6-3; d_call: TRBD1; cdr3_aa: CASSDRVFNYEQYF; cdr3_nt: TGTGCCAGCAGTGACAGGGTATTCAACTACGAGCAGTACTTC
clone_size: -; j_call: TRBJ1-2; v_call: TRBV4-1; d_call: -; cdr3_aa: CASSRLGPGPYGYTF; cdr3_nt: TGCGCCAGCAGCCGGTTAGGACCTGGGCCCTATGGCTACACCTTC
clone_size: few; j_call: TRBJ1-2; v_call: TRBV3-1; d_call: TRBD1; cdr3_aa: CASRPRTGGARDGYTF; cdr3_nt: TGTGCCAGCAGGCCGAGGACAGGGGGCGCACGTGATGGCTACACCTTC
clone_size: -; j_call: TRBJ2-2; v_call: TRBV12-3/TRBV12-4; d_call: TRBD1; cdr3_aa: CASSPDRATGELFF; cdr3_nt: TGTGCCAGCAGTCCAGACAGGGCCACCGGGGAGCTGTTTTTT
clone_size: -; j_call: TRBJ2-5; v_call: TRBV7-9; d_call: -; cdr3_aa: CASSPTGYSREQYF; cdr3_nt: TGTGCCAGCAGCCCGACCGGTTATAGTAGGGAGCAGTACTTC
clone_size: few; j_call: TRBJ2-1; v_call: TRBV6-2/TRBV6-3; d_call: -; cdr3_aa: CASSYRETVRNEQFF; cdr3_nt: TGTGCCAGCAGTTACCGGGAGACGGTTAGAAATGAGCAGTTCTTC